These 15 T cell receptor beta chains came from one sample sequenced in a study of cytomegalovirus exposure and HLA in healthy donors. Vbeta (60) and Jbeta (13) primers were used in the PCR. Measured with immunoSEQ multiplex PCR; TCRdb has only the in-frame clones, and not every one. The table includes some 110,000 clones, roughly a tenth detected once. What was sequenced was PBMCs. The receptors come from a man in his forties in good health and CMV-seropositive.

This clone showed up just a few times. V is TRBV7-9 and J is TRBJ2-2; D is possibly TRBD2 (6 bases). Trimming left V 5 bases short and J 1 base short, with 11 bases between. Germline V lookup: CDR1 SEHNR, CDR2 FQNEAQ (reference sequence). The CDR3 contains 15 residues. The CDR3 protein is CASSPAGLNTGELFF. DNA of the CDR3: TGTGCCAGCAGCCCCGCGGGATTGAACACCGGGGAGCTGTTTTTT. Supplemented by reference TRBV7-9 and TRBJ2-2, the full variable domain reads DTGVSQNPRHKITKRGQNVTFRCDPISEHNRLYWYRQTLGQGPEFLTYFQNEAQLEKSRLLSDRFSAERPKGSFSTLEIQRTEQGDSAMYLCASSPAGLNTGELFFGEGSRLTVL.

This sequence joins TRBV14 and TRBJ1-1; D not resolved. V gave up 3 bases and J gave up 1 base, with 12 bases separating them. Germline lookup yields CDR1 SGHDN and CDR2 FVKESK. The CDR3 length is 15 residues. This CDR3 reads CASSQISKRNTEAFF. For the CDR3, the DNA is TGTGCCAGCAGCCAGATTAGTAAGAGGAACACTGAAGCTTTCTTT.

This clone was observed a few times. The CDR3 DNA follows: TGTGCCAGCAGTGGCCTTGGGGGGAATGAAGCTTTCTTT. This gives the protein CASSGLGGNEAFF. The chain uses TRBV2 and TRBJ1-1; tentatively, D is TRBD1 (5 bases). Germline CDR1 and CDR2: SNHLY and FYNNEI. The V gene lost 4 bases and the J gene lost 7 bases, with 13 bases spanning the gap. The CDR3 totals 13 residues. The entire variable domain, with the rest obtained from reference TRBV2 and TRBJ1-1, is as follows: EPEVTQTPSHQVTQMGQEVILRCVPISNHLYFYWYRQILGQKVEFLVSFYNNEISEKSEIFDDQFSVERPDGSNFTLKIRSTKLEDSAMYFCASSGLGGNEAFFGQGTRLTVV.

This clone occurred a few times. This chain connects TRBV29-1 to TRBJ2-5; 8 bases line up with TRBD2. The end of the DNA is better explained by TRBJ2-7, so the J call may be wrong. CDR3 size: 12 residues. Looked up from germline, CDR1 is SQVTM and CDR2 is ANQGSEA. CDR3 sequence (DNA): TGCAGCGTTGTCGATAGCGGGAACGAGCAGTACTTC. Translated: CSVVDSGNEQYF.

CDR3 loop: CASSLGTDSYEQYF. The CDR3 DNA follows: TGCGCCAGCAGCTTGGGGACTGATTCCTACGAGCAGTACTTC. The gene calls are TRBV5-1 and TRBJ2-7, with a tentative D call TRBD2 (5 bases). The V gene's germline CDR1 is SGHRS and CDR2 YFSETQ. The CDR3 extends over 14 amino acids. V gave up 0 bases and J gave up 1 base, with 8 bases separating them.

This clone has just a few counts. The chain combines TRBV9 with TRBJ1-5; 7 nucleotides agree with TRBD1. J was trimmed by 1 base and V by 4 bases; bases with no gene match: 2. The CDR3 contains 14 residues. The germline CDR1 and CDR2 sequences are SGDLS and YYNGEE. DNA for the CDR3: TGTGCCAGCAGCCAGACAGGGAGCAATCAGCCCCAGCATTTT. Translation: CASSQTGSNQPQHF. Full variable domain (rest looked up from reference TRBV9 and TRBJ1-5): DSGVTQTPKHLITATGQRVTLRCSPRSGDLSVYWYQQSLDQGLQFLIQYYNGEERAKGNILERFSAQQFPDLHSELNLSSLELGDSALYFCASSQTGSNQPQHFGDGTRLSIL.

Points on this clone: This specimen includes other DNA sequences encoding the same CDR3. The V call is TRBV29-1, the J call TRBJ1-1; the D gene is possibly TRBD1 (5 bases). The CDR3 covers 13 residues. Germline loops: CDR1 SQVTM, CDR2 ANQGSEA. Trimming pared 2 bases from V and 6 bases from J, leaving 13 bases between. CDR3 in DNA: TGCAGCGTTGAACTGGGGCTCGTCCCTGAAGCTTTCTTT. Translated: CSVELGLVPEAFF.

This chain links TRBV7-9 with TRBJ2-7; 7 nucleotides align to TRBD2. J gave up 3 bases and V 5 bases, and 4 bases lay outside the gene matches. Germline V gene lookup returns CDR1 SEHNR and CDR2 FQNEAQ (reference sequence). CDR3 length equals 13 residues. The CDR3: CASSQAGSYEQYF. Written as DNA, the CDR3 is TGTGCCAGCAGCCAAGCGGGGAGCTACGAGCAGTACTTC.

To note about this clone: This likely comes from a read error, as the CDR3 has no conserved phenylalanine or tryptophan at its end. The rearrangement uses TRBV6-4 and TRBJ2-6, with D tentatively TRBD1 (5 bases). CDR3 length: 15 amino acids. CDR1 MRHNA and CDR2 SNTAGT come from the germline V gene. In DNA form, the CDR3 reads TGTGCCAGCAGTGACTCGGGCTCTGGGGCCAACATCCTGACTGTC. It yields the protein CASSDSGSGANILTV.

The genes are TRBV4-2 and TRBJ1-5, with 9 bases aligning to TRBD1. The V segment lost 1 base and the J segment 4 bases; nucleotides outside the gene matches: 2. Germline CDR1 is LGHNA and CDR2 is YNFKEQ. The length of the CDR3 is 15 residues. The CDR3 loop reads CASSQGTGANQPQHF. The CDR3, as DNA: TGTGCCAGCAGCCAAGGGACAGGGGCTAATCAGCCCCAGCATTTT.

The table lists this clone with a few counts. The V gene is TRBV27, the J gene TRBJ2-3; no clear D gene. Germline V gives CDR1 MNHEY, CDR2 SMNVEV (reference sequence). CDR3 length equals 14 residues. V lost 11 bases, J lost 3 bases, and 18 bases lay in between. This chain's CDR3 is CAASLGGATDTQYF. DNA for the CDR3: TGTGCCGCCTCCCTTGGCGGTGCAACAGATACGCAGTATTTT.

The sample holds a few counts of this clone. The V and J genes are TRBV25-1 and TRBJ2-1; TRBD1 is a possible D gene (6 bases). V was trimmed by 7 bases and J by 5 bases, leaving 18 bases between them. This CDR3 contains 15 residues. Per germline, CDR1 MGHDK and CDR2 SYGVNS. CDR3 sequence (DNA): TGTGCCAGCACCGCAGGGGTGGCCCGGAACAATGAGCAGTTCTTC. Translation gives CASTAGVARNNEQFF.

This sequence joins TRBV27 and TRBJ2-7, with 11 bases matching TRBD1. Trimming removed 6 bases from V and 7 bases from J; junction bases left unmatched: 17. The length of the CDR3 is 17 residues. The germline gives CDR1 MNHEY, CDR2 SMNVEV (reference sequence). The CDR3 loop is CASRMSSGTGGFREQYF. The CDR3 DNA follows: TGTGCCAGCAGAATGAGCTCCGGGACAGGGGGGTTTAGGGAGCAGTACTTC.

This clone turned up a few times. This sequence joins TRBV5-6 and TRBJ2-7; 8 bases align to TRBD1. Germline CDR1 reads SGHDT; CDR2 reads YYEEEE. The V and J ends lost 5 bases and 1 base, in that order; junction bases with no gene match: 5. This CDR3 contains 14 residues. The CDR3 bases are TGTGCCAGCAGGACAGGGGTAACTTCCTACGAGCAGTACTTC. Protein product: CASRTGVTSYEQYF.

This clone was picked up a small number of times. The gene calls are TRBV5-1 and TRBJ2-2; TRBD1 matches at 9 bases. The V gene end was trimmed by 4 bases and the J gene end by 1 base; junction bases not matched to a gene: 2. Germline V gives CDR1 SGHRS, CDR2 YFSETQ. The CDR3 has 15 residues. CDR3 amino acids: CASSLGQGNTGELFF. CDR3 in DNA: TGCGCCAGCAGCCTGGGACAGGGGAACACCGGGGAGCTGTTTTTT.